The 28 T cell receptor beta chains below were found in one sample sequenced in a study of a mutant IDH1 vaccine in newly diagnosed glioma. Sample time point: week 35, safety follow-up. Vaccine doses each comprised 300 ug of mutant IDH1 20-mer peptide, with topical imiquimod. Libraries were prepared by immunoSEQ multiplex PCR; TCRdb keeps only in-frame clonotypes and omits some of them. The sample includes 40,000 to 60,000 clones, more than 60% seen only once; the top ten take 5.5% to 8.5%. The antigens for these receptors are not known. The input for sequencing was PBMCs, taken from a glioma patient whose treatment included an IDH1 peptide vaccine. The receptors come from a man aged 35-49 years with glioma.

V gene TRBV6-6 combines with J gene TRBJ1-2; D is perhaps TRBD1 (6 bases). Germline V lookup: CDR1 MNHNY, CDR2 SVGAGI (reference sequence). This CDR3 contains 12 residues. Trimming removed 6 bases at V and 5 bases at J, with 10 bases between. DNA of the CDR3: TGTGCCAGCAGGTCAGGGGATTATGGCTACACCTTC. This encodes CASRSGDYGYTF.

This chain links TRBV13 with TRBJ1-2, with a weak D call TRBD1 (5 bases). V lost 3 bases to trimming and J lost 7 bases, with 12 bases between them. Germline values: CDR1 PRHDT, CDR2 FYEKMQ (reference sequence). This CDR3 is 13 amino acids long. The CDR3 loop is CASSFGGVGGYTF. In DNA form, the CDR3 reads TGTGCCAGCAGCTTTGGGGGGGTCGGTGGCTACACCTTC. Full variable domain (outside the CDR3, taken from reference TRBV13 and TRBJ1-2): AAGVIQSPRHLIKEKRETATLKCYPIPRHDTVYWYQQGPGQDPQFLISFYEKMQSDKGSIPDRFSAQQFSDYHSELNMSSLELGDSALYFCASSFGGVGGYTFGSGTRLTVV.

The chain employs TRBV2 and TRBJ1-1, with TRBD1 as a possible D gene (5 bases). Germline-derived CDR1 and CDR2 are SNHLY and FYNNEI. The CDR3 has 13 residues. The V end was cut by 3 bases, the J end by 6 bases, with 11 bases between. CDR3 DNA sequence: TGTGCCAGCAGTGAGGTTCCGGGGGCTGAAGCTTTCTTT. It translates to CASSEVPGAEAFF.

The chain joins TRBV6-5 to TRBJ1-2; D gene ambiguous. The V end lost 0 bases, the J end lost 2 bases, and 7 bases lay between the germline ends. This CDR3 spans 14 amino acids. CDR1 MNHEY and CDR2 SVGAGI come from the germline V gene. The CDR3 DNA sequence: TGTGCCAGCAGTTACTCTGCAGAAAACTATGGCTACACCTTC. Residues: CASSYSAENYGYTF.

In DNA, the CDR3 is TGTGCCAGCAGGCTAGGGGTGAGCACTGAAGCTTTCTTT. Amino acids: CASRLGVSTEAFF. V usage is TRBV6-5 and J usage is TRBJ1-1, with D possibly matching TRBD1 (5 bases). This CDR3 comprises 13 residues. Germline V gene sequence: CDR1 MNHEY, CDR2 SVGAGI. V was clipped by 6 bases and J by 4 bases, with 12 bases between them.

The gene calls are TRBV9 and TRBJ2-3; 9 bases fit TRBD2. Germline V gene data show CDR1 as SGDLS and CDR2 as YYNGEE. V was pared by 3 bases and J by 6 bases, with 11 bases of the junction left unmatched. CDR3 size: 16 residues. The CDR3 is CASSASRGGMSDTQYF. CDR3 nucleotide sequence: TGTGCCAGCAGCGCCTCGCGGGGGGGTATGTCGGATACGCAGTATTTT.

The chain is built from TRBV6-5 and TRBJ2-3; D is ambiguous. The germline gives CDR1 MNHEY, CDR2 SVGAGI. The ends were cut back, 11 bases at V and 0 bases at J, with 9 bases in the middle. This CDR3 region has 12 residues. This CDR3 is CAVRASTDTQYF. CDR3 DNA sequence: TGTGCCGTCCGGGCCAGCACAGATACGCAGTATTTT.

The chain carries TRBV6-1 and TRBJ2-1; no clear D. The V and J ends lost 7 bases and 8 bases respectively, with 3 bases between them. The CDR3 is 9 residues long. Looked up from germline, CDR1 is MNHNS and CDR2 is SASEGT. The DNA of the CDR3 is TGTGCCAGCAACCATGAGCAGTTCTTC. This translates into CASNHEQFF.

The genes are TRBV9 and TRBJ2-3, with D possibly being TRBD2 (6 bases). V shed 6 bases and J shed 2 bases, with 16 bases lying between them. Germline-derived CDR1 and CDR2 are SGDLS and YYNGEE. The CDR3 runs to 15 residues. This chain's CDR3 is CASTPLGGPTDTQYF. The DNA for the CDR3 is TGTGCCAGCACACCGTTGGGGGGACCCACAGATACGCAGTATTTT.

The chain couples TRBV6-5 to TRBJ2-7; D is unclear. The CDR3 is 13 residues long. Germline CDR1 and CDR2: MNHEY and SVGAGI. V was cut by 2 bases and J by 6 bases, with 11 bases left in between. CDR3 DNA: TGTGCCAGCAGTTACGAGTCCCAGAGCGAGCAGTACTTC. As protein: CASSYESQSEQYF.

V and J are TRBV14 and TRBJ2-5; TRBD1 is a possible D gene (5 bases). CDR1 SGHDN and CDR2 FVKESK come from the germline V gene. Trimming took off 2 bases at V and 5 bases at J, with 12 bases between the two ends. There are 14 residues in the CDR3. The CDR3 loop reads CASSQPGRSETQYF. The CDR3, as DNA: TGTGCCAGCAGCCAACCAGGGCGGAGCGAGACCCAGTACTTC.

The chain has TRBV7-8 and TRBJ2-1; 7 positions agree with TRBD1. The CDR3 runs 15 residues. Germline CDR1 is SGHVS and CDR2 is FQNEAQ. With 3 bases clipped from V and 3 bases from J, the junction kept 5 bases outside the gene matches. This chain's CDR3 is CASSFLGGHYNEQFF. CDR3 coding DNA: TGTGCCAGCAGCTTTTTAGGGGGCCACTACAATGAGCAGTTCTTC.

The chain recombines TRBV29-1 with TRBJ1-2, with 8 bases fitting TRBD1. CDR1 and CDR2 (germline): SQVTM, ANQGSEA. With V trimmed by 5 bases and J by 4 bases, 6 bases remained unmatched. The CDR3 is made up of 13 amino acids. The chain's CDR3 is CSVWTGQGYGYTF. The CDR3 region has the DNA TGCAGCGTTTGGACAGGGCAGGGCTATGGCTACACCTTC.

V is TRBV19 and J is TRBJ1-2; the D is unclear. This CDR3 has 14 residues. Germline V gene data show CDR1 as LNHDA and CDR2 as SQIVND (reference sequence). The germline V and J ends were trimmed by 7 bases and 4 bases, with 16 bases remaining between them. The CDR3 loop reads CASTRGGVLYGYTF. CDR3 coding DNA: TGTGCCAGTACCCGGGGAGGAGTCCTCTATGGCTACACCTTC.

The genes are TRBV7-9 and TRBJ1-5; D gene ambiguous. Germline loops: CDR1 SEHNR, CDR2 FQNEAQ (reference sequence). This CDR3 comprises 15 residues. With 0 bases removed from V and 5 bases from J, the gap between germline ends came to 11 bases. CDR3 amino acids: CASSLAGDLYQPQHF. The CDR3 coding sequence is TGTGCCAGCAGCTTAGCCGGAGATCTGTATCAGCCCCAGCATTTT.

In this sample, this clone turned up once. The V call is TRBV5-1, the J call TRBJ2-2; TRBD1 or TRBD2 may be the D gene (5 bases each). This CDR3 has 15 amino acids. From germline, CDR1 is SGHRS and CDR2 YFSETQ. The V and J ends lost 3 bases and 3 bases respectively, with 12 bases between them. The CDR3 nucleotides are TGCGCCAGCAGCTGGGACGCCGCCGACACCGGGGAGCTGTTTTTT. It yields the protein CASSWDAADTGELFF.

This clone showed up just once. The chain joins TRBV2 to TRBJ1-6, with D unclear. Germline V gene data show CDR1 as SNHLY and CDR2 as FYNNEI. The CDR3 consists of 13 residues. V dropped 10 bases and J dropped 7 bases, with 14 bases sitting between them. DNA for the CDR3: TGTGCCACCTTGAAGGTCCTCAATTCACCCCTCCACTTT. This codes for CATLKVLNSPLHF.

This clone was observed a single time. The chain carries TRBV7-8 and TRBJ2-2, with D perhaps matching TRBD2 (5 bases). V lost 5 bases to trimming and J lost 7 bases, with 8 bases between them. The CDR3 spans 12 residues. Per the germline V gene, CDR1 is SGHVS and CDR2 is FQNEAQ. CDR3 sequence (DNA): TGTGCCAGCAGCCCGGCGGGCGGGGAGCTGTTTTTT. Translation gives CASSPAGGELFF.

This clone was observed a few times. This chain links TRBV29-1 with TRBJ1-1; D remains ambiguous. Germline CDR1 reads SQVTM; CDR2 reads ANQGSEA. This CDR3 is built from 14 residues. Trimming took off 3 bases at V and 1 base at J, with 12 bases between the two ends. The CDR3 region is CSVDPGPSNTEAFF. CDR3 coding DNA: TGCAGCGTTGACCCCGGACCCTCGAACACTGAAGCTTTCTTT.

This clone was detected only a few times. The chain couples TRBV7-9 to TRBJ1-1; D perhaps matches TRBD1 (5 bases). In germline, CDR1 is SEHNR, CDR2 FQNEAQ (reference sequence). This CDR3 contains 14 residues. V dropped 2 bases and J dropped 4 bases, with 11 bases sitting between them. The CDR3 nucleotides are TGTGCCAGCAGCTTATTCCAGGGTACCACTGAAGCTTTCTTT. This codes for CASSLFQGTTEAFF.

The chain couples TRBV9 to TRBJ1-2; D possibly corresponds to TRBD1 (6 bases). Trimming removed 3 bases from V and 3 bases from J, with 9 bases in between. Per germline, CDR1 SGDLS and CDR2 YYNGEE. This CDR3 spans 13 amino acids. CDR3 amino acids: CASSATGYYGYTF. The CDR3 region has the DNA TGTGCCAGCAGCGCAACAGGGTACTATGGCTACACCTTC.

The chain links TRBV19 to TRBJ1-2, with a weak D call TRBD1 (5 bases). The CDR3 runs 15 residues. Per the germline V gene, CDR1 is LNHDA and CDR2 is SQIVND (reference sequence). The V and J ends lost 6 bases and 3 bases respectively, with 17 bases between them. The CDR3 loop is CASSRESREYYGYTF. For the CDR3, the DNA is TGTGCCAGTAGCCGAGAGAGCAGGGAGTACTATGGCTACACCTTC.

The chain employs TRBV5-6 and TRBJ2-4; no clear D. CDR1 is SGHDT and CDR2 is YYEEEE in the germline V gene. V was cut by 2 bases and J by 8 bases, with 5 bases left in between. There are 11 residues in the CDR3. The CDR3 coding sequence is TGTGCCAGCAGCTTCCGGGACATTCAGTACTTC. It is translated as CASSFRDIQYF.

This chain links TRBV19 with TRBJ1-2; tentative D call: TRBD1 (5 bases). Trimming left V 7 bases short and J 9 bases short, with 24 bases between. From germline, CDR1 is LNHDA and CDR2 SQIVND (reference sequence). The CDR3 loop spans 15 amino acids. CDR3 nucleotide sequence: TGTGCCAGTACCGCTTTTGGGCAGGGACGAGGTAGCTACACCTTC. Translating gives CASTAFGQGRGSYTF.

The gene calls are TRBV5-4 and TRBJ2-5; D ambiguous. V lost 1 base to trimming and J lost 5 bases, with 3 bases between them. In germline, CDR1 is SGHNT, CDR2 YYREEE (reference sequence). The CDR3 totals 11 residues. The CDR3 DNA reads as TGTGCCAGCAGCTTGAGGGAGACCCAGTACTTC. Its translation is CASSLRETQYF.

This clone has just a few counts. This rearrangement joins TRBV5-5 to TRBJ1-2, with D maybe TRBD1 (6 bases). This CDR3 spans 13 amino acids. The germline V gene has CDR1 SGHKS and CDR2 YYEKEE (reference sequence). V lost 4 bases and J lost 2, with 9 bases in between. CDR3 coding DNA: TGTGCCAGCAGCCCTGACAGGAACTATGGCTACACCTTC. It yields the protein CASSPDRNYGYTF.

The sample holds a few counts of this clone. The CDR3 reads CASSLSGVGTEAFF. In DNA form, the CDR3 reads TGTGCCAGCAGCCTATCTGGTGTGGGCACTGAAGCTTTCTTT. The chain couples TRBV7-9 to TRBJ1-1; D is ambiguous. Germline values: CDR1 SEHNR, CDR2 FQNEAQ (reference sequence). The CDR3 runs 14 residues. Trimming left V 5 bases short and J 4 bases short, with 14 bases between.

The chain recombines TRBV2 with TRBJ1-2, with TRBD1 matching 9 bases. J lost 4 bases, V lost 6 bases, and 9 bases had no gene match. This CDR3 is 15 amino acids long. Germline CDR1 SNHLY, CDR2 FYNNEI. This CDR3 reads CASRERQGGAYGYTF. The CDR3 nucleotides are TGTGCCAGCAGGGAAAGACAGGGGGGAGCCTATGGCTACACCTTC.